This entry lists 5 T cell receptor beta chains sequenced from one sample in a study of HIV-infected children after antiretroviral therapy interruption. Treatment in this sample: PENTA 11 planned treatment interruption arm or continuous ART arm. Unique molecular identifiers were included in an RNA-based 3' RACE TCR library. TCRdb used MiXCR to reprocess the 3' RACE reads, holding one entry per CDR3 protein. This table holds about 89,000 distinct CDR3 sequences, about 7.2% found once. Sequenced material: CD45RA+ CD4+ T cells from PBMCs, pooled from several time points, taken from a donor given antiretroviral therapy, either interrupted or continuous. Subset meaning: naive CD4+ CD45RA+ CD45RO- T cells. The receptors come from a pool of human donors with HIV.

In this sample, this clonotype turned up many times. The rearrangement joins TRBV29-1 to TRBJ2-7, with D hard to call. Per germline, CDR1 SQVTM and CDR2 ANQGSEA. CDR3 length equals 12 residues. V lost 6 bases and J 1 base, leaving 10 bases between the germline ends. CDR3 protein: CSVVDGSYEQYF. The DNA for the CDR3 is TGCAGCGTCGTGGACGGATCCTACGAGCAGTACTTC.

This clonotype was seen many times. The CDR3 region is CASSRWGPSSGANVLTF. DNA of the CDR3: TGTGCCAGCAGCCGTTGGGGCCCTAGCTCTGGGGCCAACGTCCTGACTTTC. The rearrangement links TRBV7-3 to TRBJ2-6; D may be TRBD1 (5 bases). Germline loops: CDR1 SGHTA, CDR2 FQGTGA. Deletions cut 5 bases from V and 0 bases from J, with 14 bases between. The CDR3 has 17 residues.

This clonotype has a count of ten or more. This CDR3 reads CASTLTGRNSPLHF. CDR3 sequence (DNA): TGTGCCAGCACCTTGACCGGGCGCAATTCACCCCTCCACTTT. The chain carries TRBV12-3 or TRBV12-4 and TRBJ1-6; D uncertain. The CDR3 consists of 14 residues. V shed 7 bases and J shed 7 bases, with 14 bases lying between them.

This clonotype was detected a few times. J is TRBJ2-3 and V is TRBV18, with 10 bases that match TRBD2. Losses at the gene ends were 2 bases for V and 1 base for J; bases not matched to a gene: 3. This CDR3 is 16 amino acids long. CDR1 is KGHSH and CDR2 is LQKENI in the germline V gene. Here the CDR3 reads CASSPRGTSGTDTQYF. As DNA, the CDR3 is TGTGCCAGCTCACCAAGGGGGACTAGCGGCACAGATACGCAGTATTTT.

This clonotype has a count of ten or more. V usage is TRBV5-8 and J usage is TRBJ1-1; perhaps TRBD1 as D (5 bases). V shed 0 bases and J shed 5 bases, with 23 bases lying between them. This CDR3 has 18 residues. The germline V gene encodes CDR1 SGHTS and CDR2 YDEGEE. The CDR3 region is CASSLVGSWGRAETEAFF. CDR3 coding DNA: TGTGCCAGCAGCTTGGTGGGTTCATGGGGCAGGGCGGAAACTGAAGCTTTCTTT.